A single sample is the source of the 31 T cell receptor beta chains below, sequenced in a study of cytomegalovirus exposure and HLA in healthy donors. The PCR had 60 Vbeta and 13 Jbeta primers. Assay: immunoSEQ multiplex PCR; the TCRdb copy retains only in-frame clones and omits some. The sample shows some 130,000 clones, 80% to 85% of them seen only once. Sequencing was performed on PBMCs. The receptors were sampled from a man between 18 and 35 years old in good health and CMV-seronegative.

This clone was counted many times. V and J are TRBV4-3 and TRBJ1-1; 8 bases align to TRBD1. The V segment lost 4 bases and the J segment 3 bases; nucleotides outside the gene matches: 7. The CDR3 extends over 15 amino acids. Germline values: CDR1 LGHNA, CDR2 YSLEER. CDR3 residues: CASSLRTGSDTEAFF. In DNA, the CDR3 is TGCGCCAGCAGCCTACGGACAGGGTCGGACACTGAAGCTTTCTTT.

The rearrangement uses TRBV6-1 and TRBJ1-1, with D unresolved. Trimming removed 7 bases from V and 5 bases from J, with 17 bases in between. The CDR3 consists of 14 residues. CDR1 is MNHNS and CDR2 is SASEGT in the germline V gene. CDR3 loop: CASTALEVLTEAFF. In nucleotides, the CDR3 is TGTGCCAGCACCGCTCTTGAGGTTTTGACTGAAGCTTTCTTT.

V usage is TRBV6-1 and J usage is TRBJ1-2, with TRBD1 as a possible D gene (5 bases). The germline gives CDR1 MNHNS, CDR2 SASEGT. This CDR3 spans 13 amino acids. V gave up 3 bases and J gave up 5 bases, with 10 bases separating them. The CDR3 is CASSDRQMYGYTF. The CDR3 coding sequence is TGTGCCAGCAGTGACAGACAGATGTATGGCTACACCTTC.

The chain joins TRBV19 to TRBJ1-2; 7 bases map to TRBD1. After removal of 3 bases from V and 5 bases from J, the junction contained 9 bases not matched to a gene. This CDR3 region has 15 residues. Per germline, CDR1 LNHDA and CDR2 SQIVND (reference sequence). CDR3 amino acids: CASSILVGGSYGYTF. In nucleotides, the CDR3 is TGTGCCAGTAGTATTTTGGTAGGGGGCTCTTATGGCTACACCTTC.

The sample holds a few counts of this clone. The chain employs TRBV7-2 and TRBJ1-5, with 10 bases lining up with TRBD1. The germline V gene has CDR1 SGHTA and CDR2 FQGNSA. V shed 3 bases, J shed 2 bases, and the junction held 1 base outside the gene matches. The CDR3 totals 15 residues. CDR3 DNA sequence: TGTGCCAGCAGCTTCGGACAGGGGGGCAATCAGCCCCAGCATTTT. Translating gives CASSFGQGGNQPQHF.

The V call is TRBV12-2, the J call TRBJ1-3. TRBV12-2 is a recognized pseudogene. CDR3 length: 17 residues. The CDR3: CASRFDGLDHSGNTIYF. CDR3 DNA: TGTGCAAGTCGCTTTGACGGCCTAGACCACTCTGGAAACACCATATATTTT.

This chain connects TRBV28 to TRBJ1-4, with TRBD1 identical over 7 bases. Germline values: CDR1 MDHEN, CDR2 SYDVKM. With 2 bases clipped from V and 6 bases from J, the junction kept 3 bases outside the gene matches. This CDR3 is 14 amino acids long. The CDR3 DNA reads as TGTGCCAGCAGTTTACAGGGGGGTGATGAAAAACTGTTTTTT. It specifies CASSLQGGDEKLFF.

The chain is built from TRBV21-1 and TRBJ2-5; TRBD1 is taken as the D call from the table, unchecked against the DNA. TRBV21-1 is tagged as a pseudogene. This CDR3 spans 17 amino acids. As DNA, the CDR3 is TGTGCCAGCAGCAAAGGTAGGGGGTCCGACGGGAAGGAGACCCAGTACTTC. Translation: CASSKGRGSDGKETQYF.

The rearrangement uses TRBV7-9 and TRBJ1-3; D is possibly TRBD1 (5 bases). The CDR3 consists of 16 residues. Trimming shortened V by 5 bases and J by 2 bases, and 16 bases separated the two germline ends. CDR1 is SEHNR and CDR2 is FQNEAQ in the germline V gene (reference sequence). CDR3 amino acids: CASSHDIVGPGNTIYF. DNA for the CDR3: TGTGCCAGCAGCCACGACATTGTGGGGCCTGGAAACACCATATATTTT.

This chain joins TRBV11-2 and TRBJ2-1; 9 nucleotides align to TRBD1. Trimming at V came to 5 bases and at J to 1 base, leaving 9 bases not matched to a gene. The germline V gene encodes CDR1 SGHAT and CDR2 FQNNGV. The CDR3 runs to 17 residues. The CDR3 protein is CASSRSEGQGSYNEQFF. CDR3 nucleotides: TGTGCCAGCAGCCGTTCGGAGGGACAGGGTTCCTACAATGAGCAGTTCTTC.

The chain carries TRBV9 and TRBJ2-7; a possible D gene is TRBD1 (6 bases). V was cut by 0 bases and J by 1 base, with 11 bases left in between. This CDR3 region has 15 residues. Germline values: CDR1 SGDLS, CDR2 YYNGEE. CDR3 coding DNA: TGTGCCAGCAGCGTAGTGGGGGCTTCTTCCTACGAGCAGTACTTC. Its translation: CASSVVGASSYEQYF.

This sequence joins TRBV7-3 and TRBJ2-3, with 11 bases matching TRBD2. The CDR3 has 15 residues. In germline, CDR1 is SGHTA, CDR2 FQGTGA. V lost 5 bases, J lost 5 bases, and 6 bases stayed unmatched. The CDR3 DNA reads TGTGCCAGCAGCAGTAGCGGGGGGGTTAGAGATACGCAGTATTTT. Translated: CASSSSGGVRDTQYF.

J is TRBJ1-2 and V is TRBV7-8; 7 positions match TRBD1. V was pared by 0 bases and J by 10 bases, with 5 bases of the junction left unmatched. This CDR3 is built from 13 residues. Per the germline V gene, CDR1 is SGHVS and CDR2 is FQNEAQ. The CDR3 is CASSLATGMVYTF. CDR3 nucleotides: TGTGCCAGCAGCTTAGCGACAGGGATGGTCTACACCTTC.

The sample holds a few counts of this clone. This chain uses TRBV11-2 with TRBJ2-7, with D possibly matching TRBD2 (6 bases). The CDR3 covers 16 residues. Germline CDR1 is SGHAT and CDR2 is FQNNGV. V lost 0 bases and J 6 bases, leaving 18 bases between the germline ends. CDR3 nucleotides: TGTGCCAGCAGCTTAGAGGGACGCGGGGTTGGTGGCGAGCAGTACTTC. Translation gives CASSLEGRGVGGEQYF.

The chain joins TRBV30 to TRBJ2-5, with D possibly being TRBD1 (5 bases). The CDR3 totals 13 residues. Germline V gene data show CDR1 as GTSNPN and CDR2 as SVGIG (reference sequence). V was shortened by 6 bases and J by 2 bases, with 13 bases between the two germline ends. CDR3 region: CACKERQQETQYF. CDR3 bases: TGTGCCTGCAAGGAACGACAGCAAGAGACCCAGTACTTC. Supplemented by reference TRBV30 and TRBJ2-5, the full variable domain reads SQTIHQWPATLVQPVGSPLSLECTVEGTSNPNLYWYRQAAGRGLQLLFYSVGIGQISSEVPQNLSASRPQDRQFILSSKKLLLSDSGFYLCACKERQQETQYFGPGTRLLVL.

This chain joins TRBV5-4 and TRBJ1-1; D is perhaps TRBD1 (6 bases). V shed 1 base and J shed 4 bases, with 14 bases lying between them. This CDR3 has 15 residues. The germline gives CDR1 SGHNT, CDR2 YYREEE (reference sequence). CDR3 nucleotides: TGTGCCAGCAGCTTGTTGACCAGGGGTGGCACTGAAGCTTTCTTT. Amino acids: CASSLLTRGGTEAFF. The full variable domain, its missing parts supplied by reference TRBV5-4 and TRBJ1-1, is ETGVTQSPTHLIKTRGQQVTLRCSSQSGHNTVSWYQQALGQGPQFIFQYYREEENGRGNFPPRFSGLQFPNYSSELNVNALELDDSALYLCASSLLTRGGTEAFFGQGTRLTVV.

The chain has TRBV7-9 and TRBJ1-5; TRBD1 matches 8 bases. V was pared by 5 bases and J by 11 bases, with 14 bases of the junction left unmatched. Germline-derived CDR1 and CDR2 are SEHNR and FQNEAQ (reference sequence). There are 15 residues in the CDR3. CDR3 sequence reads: CASSPADREDWAQHF. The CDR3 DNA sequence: TGTGCCAGCAGCCCAGCGGACAGGGAGGATTGGGCCCAGCATTTT.

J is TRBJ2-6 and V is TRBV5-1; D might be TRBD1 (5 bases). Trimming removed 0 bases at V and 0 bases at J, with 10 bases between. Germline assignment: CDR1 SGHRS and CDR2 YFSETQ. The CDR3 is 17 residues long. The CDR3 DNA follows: TGCGCCAGCAGCTTGGAACAGGTTAGCTCTGGGGCCAACGTCCTGACTTTC. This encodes CASSLEQVSSGANVLTF.

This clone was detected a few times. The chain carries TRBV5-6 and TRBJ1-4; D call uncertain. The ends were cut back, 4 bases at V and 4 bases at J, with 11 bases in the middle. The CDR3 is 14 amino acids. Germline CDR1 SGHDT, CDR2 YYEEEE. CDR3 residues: CASSLGSSNEKLFF. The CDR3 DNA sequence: TGTGCCAGCAGCCTGGGATCTAGTAATGAAAAACTGTTTTTT.

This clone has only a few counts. The CDR3 nucleotides read TGTGCCAGCAGCCCCACAGGGAGTGGTGGCTACACCTTC. Translation: CASSPTGSGGYTF. The chain links TRBV6-6 to TRBJ1-2; D might be TRBD1 (6 bases). Trimming took 6 bases from V and 7 from J, leaving 15 bases between them. CDR1 is MNHNY and CDR2 is SVGAGI in the germline V gene (reference sequence). This CDR3 spans 13 amino acids.

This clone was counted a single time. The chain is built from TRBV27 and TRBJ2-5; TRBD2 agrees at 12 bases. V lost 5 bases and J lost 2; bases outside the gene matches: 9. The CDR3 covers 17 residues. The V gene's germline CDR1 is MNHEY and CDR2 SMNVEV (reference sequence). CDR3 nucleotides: TGTGCCAGCAGTCCCCACCCCCTAGCGGGGGGGCAAGAGACCCAGTACTTC. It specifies CASSPHPLAGGQETQYF.

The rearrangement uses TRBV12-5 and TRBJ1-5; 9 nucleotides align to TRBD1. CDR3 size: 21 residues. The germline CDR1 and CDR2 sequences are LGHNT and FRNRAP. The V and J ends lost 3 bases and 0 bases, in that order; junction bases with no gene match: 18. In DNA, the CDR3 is TGTGCTAGTGGTTTACGACTGATAGGACAGGGGAAACTTGATAGCAATCAGCCCCAGCATTTT. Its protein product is CASGLRLIGQGKLDSNQPQHF. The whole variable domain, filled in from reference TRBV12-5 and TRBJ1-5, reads DARVTQTPRHKVTEMGQEVTMRCQPILGHNTVFWYRQTMMQGLELLAYFRNRAPLDDSGMPKDRFSAEMPDATLATLKIQPSEPRDSAVYFCASGLRLIGQGKLDSNQPQHFGDGTRLSIL.

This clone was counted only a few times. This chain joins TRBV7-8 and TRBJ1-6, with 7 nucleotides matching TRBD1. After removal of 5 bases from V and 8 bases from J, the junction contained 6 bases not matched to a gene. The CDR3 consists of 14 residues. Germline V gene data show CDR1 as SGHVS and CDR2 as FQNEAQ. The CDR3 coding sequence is TGTGCCAGCAGCCACACAGGGGAAGATTCACCCCTCCACTTT. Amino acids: CASSHTGEDSPLHF. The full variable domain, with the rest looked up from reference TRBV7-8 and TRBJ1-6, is GAGVSQSPRYKVAKRGQDVALRCDPISGHVSLFWYQQALGQGPEFLTYFQNEAQLDKSGLPSDRFFAERPEGSVSTLKIQRTQQEDSAVYLCASSHTGEDSPLHFGNGTRLTVT.

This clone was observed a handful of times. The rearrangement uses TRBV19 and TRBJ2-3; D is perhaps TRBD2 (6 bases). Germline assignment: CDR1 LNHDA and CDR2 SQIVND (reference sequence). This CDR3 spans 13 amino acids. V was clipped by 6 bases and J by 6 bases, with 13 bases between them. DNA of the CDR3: TGTGCCAGTAGCACTAGCCGCGTGGATACGCAGTATTTT. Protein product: CASSTSRVDTQYF.

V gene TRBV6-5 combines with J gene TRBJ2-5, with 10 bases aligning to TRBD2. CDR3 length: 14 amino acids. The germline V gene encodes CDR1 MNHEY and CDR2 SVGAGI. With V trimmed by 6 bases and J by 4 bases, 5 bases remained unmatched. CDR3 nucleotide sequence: TGTGCCAGCAGGACACTAGCGGGGAGAGAGACCCAGTACTTC. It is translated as CASRTLAGRETQYF.

The DNA for the CDR3 is TGCGCCAGCAGCCAAGTGGGTCAGGGCTATGGCTACACCTTC. Its translation is CASSQVGQGYGYTF. The genes are TRBV4-3 and TRBJ1-2; perhaps TRBD1 as D (5 bases). Per germline, CDR1 LGHNA and CDR2 YSLEER. The CDR3 loop spans 14 amino acids. The ends were cut back, 1 base at V and 4 bases at J, with 10 bases in the middle.

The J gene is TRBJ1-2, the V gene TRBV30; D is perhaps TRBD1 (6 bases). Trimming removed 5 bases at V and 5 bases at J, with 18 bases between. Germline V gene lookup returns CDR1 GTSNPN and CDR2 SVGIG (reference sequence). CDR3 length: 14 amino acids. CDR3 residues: CAWATGSGLYGYTF. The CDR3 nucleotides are TGTGCCTGGGCGACAGGATCTGGTTTATATGGCTACACCTTC.

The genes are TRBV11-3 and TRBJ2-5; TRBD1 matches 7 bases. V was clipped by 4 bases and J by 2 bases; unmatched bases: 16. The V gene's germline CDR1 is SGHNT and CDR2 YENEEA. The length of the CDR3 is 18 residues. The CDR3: CASSSVFERGTEQETQYF. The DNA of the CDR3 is TGTGCCAGCAGCTCCGTATTCGAAAGAGGGACAGAACAAGAGACCCAGTACTTC.

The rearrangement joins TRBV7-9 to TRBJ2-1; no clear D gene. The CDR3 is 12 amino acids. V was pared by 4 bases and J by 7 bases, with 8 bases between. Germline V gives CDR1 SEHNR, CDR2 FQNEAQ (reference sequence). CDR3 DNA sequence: TGTGCCAGCAGCTCGGTCGGGAATGAGCAGTTCTTC. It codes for CASSSVGNEQFF.

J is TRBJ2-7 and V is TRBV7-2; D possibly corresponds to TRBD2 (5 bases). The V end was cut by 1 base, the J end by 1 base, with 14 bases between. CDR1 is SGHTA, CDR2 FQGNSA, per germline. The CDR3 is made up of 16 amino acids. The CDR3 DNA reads TGTGCCAGCAGCTTAGTCTTCCGCAGGAGGTCCTACGAGCAGTACTTC. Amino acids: CASSLVFRRRSYEQYF.

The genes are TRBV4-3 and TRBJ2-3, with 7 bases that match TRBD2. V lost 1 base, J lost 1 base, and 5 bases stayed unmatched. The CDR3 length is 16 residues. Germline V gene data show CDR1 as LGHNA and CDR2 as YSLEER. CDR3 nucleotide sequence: TGCGCCAGCAGCCAAGCTCGTCTAGCGGGCACAGATACGCAGTATTTT. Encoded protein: CASSQARLAGTDTQYF.